Listed here are 28 T cell receptor beta chains from one sample, sequenced in a study of regulatory T cells in long-lasting Graves disease. With iRepertoire HTBI primers and Arm-PCR of CDR3 regions, TCR beta libraries were built. Each CDR3 protein is one row after TCRdb ran MiXCR on the multiplex PCR reads. The table includes around 450,000 distinct CDR3 sequences, approximately 16% detected once. Specified time point: newly diagnosed GD, antithyroid drugs for less than 3 months. After RNA was extracted from PBMCs, the TCR library was made from it. The sample was also reused in another study, on T cells in Graves' hyperthyroidism and ophthalmopathy.

The input for sequencing was peripheral blood mononuclear cells (PBMCs), taken at new diagnosis, from a patient treated with antithyroid drugs. The origin of the receptors is a woman aged 40 to 49 with Graves disease.

At least ten counts were recorded for this clonotype. V is TRBV9 and J is TRBJ2-1, with TRBD2 identical over 15 bases. The germline CDR1 and CDR2 sequences are SGDLS and YYNGEE. The CDR3 consists of 17 residues. The ends lost 4 bases at V and 5 bases at J; junction bases unmatched: 7. This CDR3 reads CASSPQGLAGGHNEQFF. The CDR3 bases are TGTGCCAGCAGCCCTCAGGGACTAGCGGGAGGACACAATGAGCAGTTCTTC.

This clonotype was seen ten or more times. The chain employs TRBV12-3 or TRBV12-4 and TRBJ1-2, with 11 bases matching TRBD1. The CDR3 runs to 15 residues. V gave up 1 base and J gave up 4 bases; unmatched junction bases: 2. CDR3 in amino acids: CASSLGGQGAYGYTF. In DNA form, the CDR3 reads TGTGCCAGCAGTTTAGGAGGACAGGGGGCCTATGGCTACACCTTC.

This clonotype was counted ten times or more. J is TRBJ2-4 and V is TRBV6-1, with D perhaps TRBD2 (6 bases). Trimming took 1 base from V and 8 from J, leaving 15 bases between them. CDR1 and CDR2 (germline): MNHNS, SASEGT. CDR3 size: 15 residues. Here the CDR3 reads CASSEDWQGGDIQYF. The DNA for the CDR3 is TGTGCCAGCAGTGAAGATTGGCAGGGAGGAGACATTCAGTACTTC.

This clonotype came up many times. This sequence joins TRBV11-2 and TRBJ2-3; the match to TRBD2 covers 8 bases. Germline V gives CDR1 SGHAT, CDR2 FQNNGV. The length of the CDR3 is 15 residues. Trimming cost V 4 bases and J 4 bases; bases outside gene matches: 7. The CDR3 here is CASSSSGSRSDTQYF. In DNA form, the CDR3 reads TGTGCCAGCAGCTCGAGCGGGAGTCGGTCAGATACGCAGTATTTT.

This clonotype was recorded many times. This rearrangement joins TRBV28 to TRBJ2-3; D is unclear. V gave up 4 bases and J gave up 5 bases, with 13 bases separating them. Germline CDR1 reads MDHEN; CDR2 reads SYDVKM. This CDR3 comprises 14 residues. CDR3 protein: CASSSGARGDTQYF. The DNA for the CDR3 is TGTGCCAGCAGTTCAGGCGCCCGAGGAGATACGCAGTATTTT. The full variable domain, rest sourced from reference TRBV28 and TRBJ2-3, is DVKVTQSSRYLVKRTGEKVFLECVQDMDHENMFWYRQDPGLGLRLIYFSYDVKMKEKGDIPEGYSVSREKKERFSLILESASTNQTSMYLCASSSGARGDTQYFGPGTRLTVL.

This clonotype was counted at least ten times. The rearrangement uses TRBV6-2 or TRBV6-3 and TRBJ2-1; D perhaps matches TRBD2 (5 bases). Trimming left V 2 bases short and J 5 bases short, with 13 bases between. Germline loops: CDR1 MNHEY, CDR2 SVGEGT. There are 15 residues in the CDR3. CDR3 sequence: CASSYEGGNHNEQFF. CDR3 sequence (DNA): TGTGCCAGCAGTTACGAGGGCGGAAACCACAATGAGCAGTTCTTC.

This clonotype was counted many times. The rearrangement joins TRBV11-3 to TRBJ2-7, with 13 bases lining up with TRBD2. The CDR3 is 16 amino acids. Germline V gene data show CDR1 as SGHNT and CDR2 as YENEEA. V trimming: 7 bases; J trimming: 4 bases; junction bases outside the gene matches: 10. CDR3 region: CASTLEGTSGKYEQYF. CDR3 nucleotide sequence: TGTGCCAGCACCCTAGAAGGGACTAGCGGGAAATACGAGCAGTACTTC.

This clonotype was recorded at least ten times. The chain has TRBV10-3 and TRBJ2-3, with 10 bases fitting TRBD2. V was clipped by 0 bases and J by 0 bases; unmatched bases: 3. Germline assignment: CDR1 ENHRY and CDR2 SYGVKD. This CDR3 comprises 17 residues. CDR3 amino acids: CAISESPSGSSTDTQYF. CDR3 sequence (DNA): TGTGCCATCAGTGAGTCGCCTAGCGGGAGTAGCACAGATACGCAGTATTTT.

This clonotype was seen more than once but under ten times. This chain joins TRBV9 and TRBJ1-3, with D perhaps matching TRBD1 (5 bases). CDR1 is SGDLS and CDR2 is YYNGEE in the germline V gene. The CDR3 sequence is 13 residues long. The V end lost 4 bases, the J end lost 7 bases, and 12 bases lay between the germline ends. CDR3: CASSRDPANTIYF. The CDR3 DNA reads TGTGCCAGCAGCCGGGACCCTGCGAACACCATATATTTT.

This chain joins TRBV20-1 and TRBJ1-1, with a tentative D call TRBD1 (6 bases). Trimming left V 7 bases short and J 6 bases short, with 15 bases between. Germline CDR1 DFQATT, CDR2 SNEGSKA (reference sequence). CDR3 length equals 12 residues. The DNA of the CDR3 is TGCAGTGGTGGGGGGCATGGCGCTGAAGCTTTCTTT. This translates into CSGGGHGAEAFF.

Many counts were recorded for this clonotype. V gene TRBV30 combines with J gene TRBJ1-1; TRBD1 agrees at 7 bases. This CDR3 region has 13 residues. The trim removed 1 base at V and 5 bases at J, leaving 4 bases unmatched. Germline CDR1 reads GTSNPN; CDR2 reads SVGIG (reference sequence). The CDR3 sequence: CAWSEGAGTEAFF. The CDR3 region has the DNA TGTGCCTGGAGTGAGGGGGCAGGTACTGAAGCTTTCTTT.

This clonotype was counted at least ten times. The J gene is TRBJ2-1, the V gene TRBV5-8; D is uncertain. The CDR3 spans 14 residues. CDR1 and CDR2 from the germline V gene are SGHTS and YDEGEE. The V end was cut by 1 base, the J end by 8 bases, with 13 bases between. CDR3 DNA: TGTGCCAGCAGCTTGCCTGAAGTTGGGTATGAGCAGTTCTTC. It specifies CASSLPEVGYEQFF.

The CDR3 sequence: CASSQALAVEDTQYF. The CDR3 DNA follows: TGTGCCAGCAGCCAAGCCCTAGCGGTGGAAGATACGCAGTATTTT. The J gene is TRBJ2-3, the V gene TRBV4-2, with 7 bases lining up with TRBD2. CDR3 length: 15 amino acids. The V gene end was trimmed by 1 base and the J gene end by 5 bases; junction bases not matched to a gene: 6. CDR1 LGHNA and CDR2 YNFKEQ come from the germline V gene.

The V and J genes are TRBV20-1 and TRBJ2-2, with TRBD1 matching over 7 bases. V lost 6 bases and J lost 3; bases outside the gene matches: 7. The CDR3 has 14 amino acids. In germline, CDR1 is DFQATT, CDR2 SNEGSKA (reference sequence). Here the CDR3 DNA reads TGCAGTGCCAAAGGGGGCGCGGACACCGGGGAGCTGTTTTTT. It translates to CSAKGGADTGELFF.

This clonotype was counted a few times. The V call is TRBV12-3 or TRBV12-4, the J call TRBJ2-7; D may be TRBD2 (6 bases). Trimming took off 0 bases at V and 7 bases at J, with 10 bases between the two ends. The CDR3 extends over 13 amino acids. CDR3: CASSLAPGREQYF. The CDR3 nucleotides are TGTGCCAGCAGTTTAGCCCCAGGGAGGGAGCAGTACTTC.

This clonotype has more than one count but fewer than ten. The CDR3 here is CAWTLAGGGYEQYF. In DNA, the CDR3 is TGTGCCTGGACCCTAGCGGGAGGGGGATACGAGCAGTACTTC. J is TRBJ2-7 and V is TRBV30, with TRBD2 matching 12 bases. Germline CDR1 reads GTSNPN; CDR2 reads SVGIG (reference sequence). The CDR3 sequence is 14 residues long. The V gene end was trimmed by 4 bases and the J gene end by 4 bases; junction bases not matched to a gene: 5. The full variable domain, rest sourced from reference TRBV30 and TRBJ2-7, is SQTIHQWPATLVQPVGSPLSLECTVEGTSNPNLYWYRQAAGRGLQLLFYSVGIGQISSEVPQNLSASRPQDRQFILSSKKLLLSDSGFYLCAWTLAGGGYEQYFGPGTRLTVT.

This clonotype was seen a few times. V gene TRBV4-3 combines with J gene TRBJ2-1; D is ambiguous. Germline CDR1 is LGHNA and CDR2 is YSLEER. This CDR3 spans 15 amino acids. V was cut by 0 bases and J by 3 bases, with 9 bases left in between. The CDR3 sequence: CASSQEVGVYNEQFF. The DNA for the CDR3 is TGCGCCAGCAGCCAAGAGGTAGGCGTCTACAATGAGCAGTTCTTC.

This clonotype has at least ten counts. The genes are TRBV24-1 and TRBJ2-7; no firm D call. V lost 3 bases, J lost 3 bases, and 14 bases lay in between. Germline V gene data show CDR1 as KGHDR and CDR2 as SFDVKD. The CDR3 extends over 15 amino acids. DNA for the CDR3: TGTGCCACCAGTGATCTTGGATCCGACGACTACGAGCAGTACTTC. Translating it yields CATSDLGSDDYEQYF.

This clonotype appeared many times. The chain recombines TRBV11-2 with TRBJ2-1; D is ambiguous. Germline-derived CDR1 and CDR2 are SGHAT and FQNNGV. V lost 0 bases and J lost 8, with 2 bases in between. CDR3 size: 11 residues. This CDR3 reads CASSLEYEQFF. The CDR3 DNA is TGTGCCAGCAGCTTAGAATATGAGCAGTTCTTC.

At least ten counts were recorded for this clonotype. The CDR3 here is CASRRDPGADEQYF. The CDR3 nucleotides are TGTGCCAGCAGAAGGGACCCTGGCGCCGACGAGCAGTACTTC. The V gene is TRBV12-3 or TRBV12-4, the J gene TRBJ2-7; possibly TRBD1 or TRBD2 for D (5 bases each). The CDR3 loop spans 14 amino acids. Trimming took 6 bases from V and 5 from J, leaving 17 bases between them.

The chain combines TRBV6-5 with TRBJ1-2; D is perhaps TRBD1 (5 bases). Between the trimmed V and J ends, which lost 3 bases and 4 bases, there was a span of 12 bases. CDR1 MNHEY and CDR2 SVGAGI come from the germline V gene. This CDR3 spans 14 amino acids. CDR3 residues: CASSYIDGAYGYTF. CDR3 nucleotides: TGTGCCAGCAGTTATATTGACGGGGCCTATGGCTACACCTTC.

The chain links TRBV30 to TRBJ2-3; TRBD2 might be the D (5 bases). Trimming removed 0 bases at V and 2 bases at J, with 21 bases between. The CDR3 is 18 amino acids. CDR1 GTSNPN and CDR2 SVGIG come from the germline V gene (reference sequence). DNA for the CDR3: TGTGCCTGGAGTGTTAGCGACCCCAACCAGAAGTACACAGATACGCAGTATTTT. Protein product: CAWSVSDPNQKYTDTQYF.

This clonotype was observed many times. The chain couples TRBV11-2 to TRBJ2-1; D not resolved. Trimming cost V 6 bases and J 9 bases, with 12 bases left between them. This CDR3 has 12 amino acids. Germline CDR1 and CDR2: SGHAT and FQNNGV. The CDR3 nucleotides are TGTGCCAGCAGTTTAACCTCCAGTGAGCAGTTCTTC. Translating gives CASSLTSSEQFF. Full variable domain (rest looked up from reference TRBV11-2 and TRBJ2-1): EAGVAQSPRYKIIEKRQSVAFWCNPISGHATLYWYQQILGQGPKLLIQFQNNGVVDDSQLPKDRFSAERLKGVDSTLKIQPAKLEDSAVYLCASSLTSSEQFFGPGTRLTVL.

Notes on this clonotype: Given a much more abundant clone one base away, this may be a read error. V is TRBV28 and J is TRBJ2-3; D is undetermined. Germline loops: CDR1 MDHEN, CDR2 SYDVKM. This CDR3 spans 13 amino acids. The V end lost 10 bases, the J end lost 2 bases, and 13 bases lay between the germline ends. The CDR3 reads CATRKVHTDTQYF. As DNA, the CDR3 is TGTGCCACCAGAAAGGTCCACACAGATACGCAGTATTTT. The full variable domain, rest sourced from reference TRBV28 and TRBJ2-3, is DVKVTQSSRYLVKRTGEKVFLECVQDMDHENMFWYRQDPGLGLRLIYFSYDVKMKEKGDIPEGYSVSREKKERFSLILESASTNQTSMYLCATRKVHTDTQYFGPGTRLTVL.

This clonotype came up a few times. Since a much larger clone is just one base distant, this may be a read error. The chain recombines TRBV2 with TRBJ1-5; D is ambiguous. There are 14 residues in the CDR3. Trimming took 4 bases from V and 5 from J, leaving 12 bases between them. Germline CDR1 SNHLY, CDR2 FYNNEI. The CDR3 reads CASSGLGRDQPQHF. The CDR3, as DNA: TGTGCCAGCAGTGGGTTGGGCCGGGATCAGCCCCAGCATTTT.

This clonotype occurred a few times. V is TRBV5-1 and J is TRBJ2-2; 10 nucleotides align to TRBD1. Germline trimming cut 3 bases from V and 5 bases from J; bases unmatched to any gene: 4. From germline, CDR1 is SGHRS and CDR2 YFSETQ. The CDR3 spans 15 residues. The chain's CDR3 is CASSSGQGPTGELFF. Here the CDR3 DNA reads TGCGCCAGCAGCTCGGGACAGGGGCCTACCGGGGAGCTGTTTTTT.

This clonotype was counted only a few times. The CDR3 is CASSQAGLERETQYF. CDR3 bases: TGCGCCAGCAGCCAAGCGGGACTGGAAAGAGAGACCCAGTACTTC. The chain uses TRBV4-1 and TRBJ2-5, with a weak D call TRBD2 (6 bases). Trimming removed 1 base at V and 4 bases at J, with 13 bases between. Germline V gives CDR1 MGHRA, CDR2 YSYEKL. The CDR3 extends over 15 amino acids.

On this clonotype: A single base separates this from a much larger clone, so it may be a read error. V usage is TRBV7-2 and J usage is TRBJ2-7, with TRBD1 as a possible D gene (5 bases). The CDR3 runs to 14 residues. The germline gives CDR1 SGHTA, CDR2 FQGNSA. The germline V and J ends were trimmed by 6 bases and 1 base, with 13 bases remaining between them. The CDR3 DNA reads TGTGCCAGCAGGCCGACAGAGGCTTCCTACGAGCAGTACTTC. Its protein product is CASRPTEASYEQYF.